This TCR beta chain derives from a study of chemoradiotherapy in HPV16-positive cancers. The CDR3 spans 13 residues. The germline CDR1 and CDR2 sequences are SGDLS and YYNGEE. Trimming took 0 bases from V and 1 from J, leaving 3 bases between them. Clones were read by immunoSEQ multiplex PCR, and TCRdb kept only the in-frame ones, dropping some. The table includes around 40,000 clones, more than 75% detected once. The sequencing here drew on blood, taken from a patient who underwent chemoradiotherapy. The receptor's source is a human donor with HPV-associated anogenital cancer. This chain links TRBV9 with TRBJ2-3, with D uncertain. This CDR3 is CASSVVGTDTQYF. In DNA, the CDR3 is TGTGCCAGCAGCGTAGTCGGCACAGATACGCAGTATTTT.